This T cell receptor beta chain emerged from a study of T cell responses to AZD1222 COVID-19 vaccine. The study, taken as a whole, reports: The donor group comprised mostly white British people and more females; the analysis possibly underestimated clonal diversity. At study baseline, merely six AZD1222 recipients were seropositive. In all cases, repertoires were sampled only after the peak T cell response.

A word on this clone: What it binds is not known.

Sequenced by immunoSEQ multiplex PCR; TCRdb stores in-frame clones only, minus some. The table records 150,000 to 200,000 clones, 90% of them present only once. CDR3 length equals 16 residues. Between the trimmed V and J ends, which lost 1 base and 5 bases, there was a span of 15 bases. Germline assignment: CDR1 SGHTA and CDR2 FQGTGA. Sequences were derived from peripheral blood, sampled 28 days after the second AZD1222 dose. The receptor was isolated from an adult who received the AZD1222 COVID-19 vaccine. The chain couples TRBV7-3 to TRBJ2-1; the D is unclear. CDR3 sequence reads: CASSLRRSEGNNEQFF. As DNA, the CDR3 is TGTGCCAGCAGCTTAAGACGCAGCGAAGGGAACAATGAGCAGTTCTTC. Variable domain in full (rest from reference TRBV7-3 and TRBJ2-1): GAGVSQTPSNKVTEKGKYVELRCDPISGHTALYWYRQSLGQGPEFLIYFQGTGAADDSGLPNDRFFAVRPEGSVSTLKIQRTERGDSAVYLCASSLRRSEGNNEQFFGPGTRLTVL.